This T cell receptor beta chain originates from a study of early stage breast cancer tumors. This CDR3 is 14 amino acids long. The germline CDR1 and CDR2 sequences are MGHDK and SYGVNS. V lost 1 base, J lost 7 bases, and 11 bases lay in between. Findings of the study overall: Enriched TCRB sequences shared across patients were mostly commonly generated sequences.

This clone was recorded a few times. No antigen is known for it. Each sample had two DNA replicates, approximately 0.52 ug blood or about 1.5 ug tissue. The table came from immunoSEQ multiplex PCR; TCRdb's copy has only in-frame clones and leaves some out. The sample holds 65,000 to 75,000 clones; approximately 80% are singletons and the top ten take about 4.8%. The sequence derives from a person in their 40s with breast cancer. The source material was blood. The chain carries TRBV25-1 and TRBJ1-5, with D unresolved. The CDR3 is CASSEWEEGQPQHF. CDR3 DNA sequence: TGTGCCAGCAGTGAATGGGAAGAGGGCCAGCCCCAGCATTTT.